This T cell receptor beta chain is drawn from a study of identical twins. One entry per CDR3 protein, called by TCRdb with MiXCR from the 5' RACE reads. The table has 690,000 or so distinct CDR3 sequences, 8.6% seen once; the top ten hold 0.75% to 1%. This clonotype was seen ten or more times. The trim removed 2 bases at V and 2 bases at J, leaving 5 bases unmatched. Germline V gene sequence: CDR1 DFQATT, CDR2 SNEGSKA (reference sequence). The CDR3 is 15 amino acids. The same data also went into a second study, on yellow fever vaccine responses in identical twins.

Sequenced input: PBMCs. The chain carries TRBV20-1 and TRBJ2-5, with TRBD2 matching 10 bases. This TCR came from a woman in her late teens or twenties in good health. CDR3 in amino acids: CSARKSGRAQETQYF. Here the CDR3 DNA reads TGCAGTGCTAGAAAAAGCGGGAGGGCTCAAGAGACCCAGTACTTC.